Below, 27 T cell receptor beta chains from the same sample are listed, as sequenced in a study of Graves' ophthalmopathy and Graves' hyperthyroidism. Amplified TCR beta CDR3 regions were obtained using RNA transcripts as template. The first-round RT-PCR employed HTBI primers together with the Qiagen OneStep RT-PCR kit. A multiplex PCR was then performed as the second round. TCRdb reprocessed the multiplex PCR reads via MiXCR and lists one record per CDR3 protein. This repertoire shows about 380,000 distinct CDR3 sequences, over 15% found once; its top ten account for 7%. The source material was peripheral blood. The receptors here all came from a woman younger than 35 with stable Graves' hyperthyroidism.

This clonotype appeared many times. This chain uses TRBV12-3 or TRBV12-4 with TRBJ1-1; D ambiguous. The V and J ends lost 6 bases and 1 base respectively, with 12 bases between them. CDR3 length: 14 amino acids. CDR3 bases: TGTGCCAGCAGCCCTAACGTTAGGAACACTGAAGCTTTCTTT. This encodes CASSPNVRNTEAFF.

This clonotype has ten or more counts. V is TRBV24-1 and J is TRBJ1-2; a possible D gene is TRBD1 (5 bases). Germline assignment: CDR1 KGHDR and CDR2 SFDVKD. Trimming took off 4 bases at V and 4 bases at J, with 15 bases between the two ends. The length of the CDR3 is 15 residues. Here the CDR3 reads CATSDSGRTPYGYTF. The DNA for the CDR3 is TGTGCCACCAGTGACTCAGGGAGGACACCCTATGGCTACACCTTC.

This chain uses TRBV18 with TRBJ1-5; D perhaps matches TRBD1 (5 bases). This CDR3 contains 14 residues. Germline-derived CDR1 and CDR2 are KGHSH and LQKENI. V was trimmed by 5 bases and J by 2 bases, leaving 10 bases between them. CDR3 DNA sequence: TGTGCCAGCTCATGGGGCTGGGGCAATCAGCCCCAGCATTTT. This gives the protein CASSWGWGNQPQHF.

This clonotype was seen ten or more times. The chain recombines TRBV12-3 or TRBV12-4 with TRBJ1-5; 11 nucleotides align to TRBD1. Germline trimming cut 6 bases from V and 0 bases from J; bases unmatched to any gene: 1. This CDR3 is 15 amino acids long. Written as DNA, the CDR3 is TGTGCCAGCAGGGGGACAGGGGGTAGCAATCAGCCCCAGCATTTT. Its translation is CASRGTGGSNQPQHF.

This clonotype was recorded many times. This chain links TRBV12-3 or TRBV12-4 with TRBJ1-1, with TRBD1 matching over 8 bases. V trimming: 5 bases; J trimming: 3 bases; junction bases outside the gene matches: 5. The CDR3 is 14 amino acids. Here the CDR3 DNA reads TGTGCCAGCAGTAGACAGGGGAGGTACACTGAAGCTTTCTTT. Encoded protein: CASSRQGRYTEAFF.

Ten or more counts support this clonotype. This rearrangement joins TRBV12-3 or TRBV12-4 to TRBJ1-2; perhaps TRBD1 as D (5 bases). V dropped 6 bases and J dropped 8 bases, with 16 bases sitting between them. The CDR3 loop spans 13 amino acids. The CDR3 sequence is CASSPRGLSGYTF. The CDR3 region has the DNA TGTGCCAGCAGCCCCCGGGGGTTAAGCGGCTACACCTTC.

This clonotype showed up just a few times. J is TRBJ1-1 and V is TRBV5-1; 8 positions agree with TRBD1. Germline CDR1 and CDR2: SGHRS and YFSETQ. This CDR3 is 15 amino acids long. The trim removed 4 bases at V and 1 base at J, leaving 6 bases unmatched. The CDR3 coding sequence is TGCGCCAGCAGCAGGTGGACAGGGAAGAACACTGAAGCTTTCTTT. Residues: CASSRWTGKNTEAFF.

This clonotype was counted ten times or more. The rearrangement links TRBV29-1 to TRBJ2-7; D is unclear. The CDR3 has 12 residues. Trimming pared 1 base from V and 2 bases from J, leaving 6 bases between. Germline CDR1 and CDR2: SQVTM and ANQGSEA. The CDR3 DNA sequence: TGCAGCGTTGAAGTTGGAGCCTACGAGCAGTACTTC. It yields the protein CSVEVGAYEQYF.

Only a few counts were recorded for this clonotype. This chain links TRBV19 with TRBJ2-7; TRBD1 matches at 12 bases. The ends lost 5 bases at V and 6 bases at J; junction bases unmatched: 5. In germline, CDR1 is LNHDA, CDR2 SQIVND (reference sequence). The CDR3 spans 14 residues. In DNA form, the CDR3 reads TGTGCCAGTAGTCCCTCGGGACAGGGGGCCGAGCAGTACTTC. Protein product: CASSPSGQGAEQYF.

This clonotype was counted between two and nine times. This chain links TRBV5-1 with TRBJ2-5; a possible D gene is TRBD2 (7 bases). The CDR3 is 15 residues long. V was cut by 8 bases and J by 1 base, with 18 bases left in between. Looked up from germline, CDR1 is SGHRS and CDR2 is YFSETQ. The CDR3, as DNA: TGCGCCAGTCGCACGGGGGGCTGGCCCCAAGAGACCCAGTACTTC. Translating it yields CASRTGGWPQETQYF.

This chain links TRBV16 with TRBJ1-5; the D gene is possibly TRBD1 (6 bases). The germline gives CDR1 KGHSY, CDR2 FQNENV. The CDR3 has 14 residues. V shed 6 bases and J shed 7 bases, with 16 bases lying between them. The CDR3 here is CASSQTRGHQPQHF. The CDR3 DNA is TGTGCCAGCAGTCAGACCCGGGGACACCAGCCCCAGCATTTT.

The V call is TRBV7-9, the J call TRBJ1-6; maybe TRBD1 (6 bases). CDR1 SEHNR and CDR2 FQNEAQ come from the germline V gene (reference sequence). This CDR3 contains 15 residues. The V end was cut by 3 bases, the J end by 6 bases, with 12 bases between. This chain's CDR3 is CASSLGTQLNSPLHF. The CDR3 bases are TGTGCCAGCAGCTTGGGGACACAACTTAATTCACCCCTCCACTTT.

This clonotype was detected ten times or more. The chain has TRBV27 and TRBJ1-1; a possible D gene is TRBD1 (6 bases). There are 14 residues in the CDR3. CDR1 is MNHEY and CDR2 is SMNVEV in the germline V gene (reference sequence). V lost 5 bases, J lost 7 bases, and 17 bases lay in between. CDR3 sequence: CASSRHTRGDEAFF. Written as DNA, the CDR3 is TGTGCCAGCAGTCGCCACACCAGGGGAGATGAAGCTTTCTTT.

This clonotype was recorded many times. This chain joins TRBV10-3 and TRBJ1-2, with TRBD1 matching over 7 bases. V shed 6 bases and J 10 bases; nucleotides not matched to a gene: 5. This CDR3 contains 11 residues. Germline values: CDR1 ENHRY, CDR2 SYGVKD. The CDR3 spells CAISQGQSYTF. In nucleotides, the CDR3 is TGTGCCATCAGCCAGGGACAGTCCTACACCTTC.

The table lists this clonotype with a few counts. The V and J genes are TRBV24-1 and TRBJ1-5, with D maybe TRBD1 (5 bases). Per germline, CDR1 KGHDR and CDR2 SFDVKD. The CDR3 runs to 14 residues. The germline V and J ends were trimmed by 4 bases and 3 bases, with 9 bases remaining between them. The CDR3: CATSEGGANQPQHF. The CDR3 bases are TGTGCCACCAGTGAGGGAGGGGCCAATCAGCCCCAGCATTTT.

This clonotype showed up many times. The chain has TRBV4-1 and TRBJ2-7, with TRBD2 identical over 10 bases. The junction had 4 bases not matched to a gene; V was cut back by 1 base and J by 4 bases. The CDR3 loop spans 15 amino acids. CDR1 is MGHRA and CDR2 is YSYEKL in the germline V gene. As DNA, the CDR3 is TGCGCCAGCAGCCAAGGACTAGCGGGCCGGTACGAGCAGTACTTC. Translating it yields CASSQGLAGRYEQYF.

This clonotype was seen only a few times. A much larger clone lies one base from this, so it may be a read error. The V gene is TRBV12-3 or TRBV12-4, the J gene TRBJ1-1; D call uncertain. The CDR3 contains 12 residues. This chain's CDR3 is CASSWEETEVFF. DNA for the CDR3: TGTGCCAGCAGTTGGGAGGAAACTGAAGTTTTCTTT.

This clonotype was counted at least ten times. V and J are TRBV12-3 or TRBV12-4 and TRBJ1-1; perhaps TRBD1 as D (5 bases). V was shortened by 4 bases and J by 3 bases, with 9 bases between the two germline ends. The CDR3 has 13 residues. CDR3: CASSWGGDTEAFF. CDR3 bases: TGTGCCAGCAGTTGGGGGGGGGACACTGAAGCTTTCTTT.

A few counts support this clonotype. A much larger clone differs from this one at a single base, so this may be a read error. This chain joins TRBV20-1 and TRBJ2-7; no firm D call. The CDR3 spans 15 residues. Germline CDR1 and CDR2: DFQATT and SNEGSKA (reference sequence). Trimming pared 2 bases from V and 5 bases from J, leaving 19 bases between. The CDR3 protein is CSARPPTSSMDEQYF. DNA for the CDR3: TGCAGTGCTAGACCTCCGACAAGCTCCATGGACGAGCAGTACTTC.

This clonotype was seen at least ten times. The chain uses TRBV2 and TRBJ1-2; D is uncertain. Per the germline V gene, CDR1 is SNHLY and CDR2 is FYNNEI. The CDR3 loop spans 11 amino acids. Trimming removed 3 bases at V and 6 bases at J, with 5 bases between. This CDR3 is CASSDRNGYTF. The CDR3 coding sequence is TGTGCCAGCAGTGATCGAAATGGCTACACCTTC.

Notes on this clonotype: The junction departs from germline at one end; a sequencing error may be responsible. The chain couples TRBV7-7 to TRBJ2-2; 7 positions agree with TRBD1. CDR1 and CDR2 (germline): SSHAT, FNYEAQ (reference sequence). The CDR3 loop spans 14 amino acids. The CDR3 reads CASSPVQGRGELFF. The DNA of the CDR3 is TGTGCTAGCAGCCCCGTACAGGGGCGCGGGGAGCTGTTTTTT.

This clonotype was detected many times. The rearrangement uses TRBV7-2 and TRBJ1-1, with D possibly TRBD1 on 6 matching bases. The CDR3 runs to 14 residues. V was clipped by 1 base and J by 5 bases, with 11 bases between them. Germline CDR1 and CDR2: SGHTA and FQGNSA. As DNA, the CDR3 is TGTGCCAGCAGCTTAGACAGGGTGGGGACTGAAGCTTTCTTT. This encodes CASSLDRVGTEAFF.

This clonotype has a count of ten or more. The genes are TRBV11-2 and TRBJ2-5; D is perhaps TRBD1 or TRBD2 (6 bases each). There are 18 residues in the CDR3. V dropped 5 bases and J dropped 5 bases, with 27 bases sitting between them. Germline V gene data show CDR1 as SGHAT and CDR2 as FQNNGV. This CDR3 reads CASSHHGGPGEDAETQYF. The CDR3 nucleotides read TGTGCCAGCAGCCATCACGGCGGGCCAGGGGAGGACGCGGAGACCCAGTACTTC. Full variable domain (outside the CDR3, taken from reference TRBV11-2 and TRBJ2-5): EAGVAQSPRYKIIEKRQSVAFWCNPISGHATLYWYQQILGQGPKLLIQFQNNGVVDDSQLPKDRFSAERLKGVDSTLKIQPAKLEDSAVYLCASSHHGGPGEDAETQYFGPGTRLLVL.

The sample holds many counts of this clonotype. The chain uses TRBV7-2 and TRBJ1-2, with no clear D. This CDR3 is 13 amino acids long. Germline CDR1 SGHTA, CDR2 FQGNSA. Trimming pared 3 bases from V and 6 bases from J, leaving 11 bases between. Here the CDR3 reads CASSFNTGDGYTF. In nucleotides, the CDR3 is TGTGCCAGCAGCTTCAACACCGGGGATGGCTACACCTTC.

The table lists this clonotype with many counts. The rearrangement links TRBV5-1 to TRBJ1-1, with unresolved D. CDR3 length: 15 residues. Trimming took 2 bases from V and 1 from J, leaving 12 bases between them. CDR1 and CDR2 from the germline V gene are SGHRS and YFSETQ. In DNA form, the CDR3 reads TGCGCCAGCAGCTTTCTGACCAGCCGGAACACTGAAGCTTTCTTT. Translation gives CASSFLTSRNTEAFF.

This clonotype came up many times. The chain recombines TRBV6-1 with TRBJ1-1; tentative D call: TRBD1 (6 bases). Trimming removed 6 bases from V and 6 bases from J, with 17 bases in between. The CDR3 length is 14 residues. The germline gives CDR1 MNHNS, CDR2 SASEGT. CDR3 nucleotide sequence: TGTGCCAGCAGATCGTCAGGGGTATTATCTGAAGCTTTCTTT. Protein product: CASRSSGVLSEAFF.

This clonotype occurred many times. In nucleotides, the CDR3 is TGTGCCAGCAGTTTATTCAGGGCGACTGAAGCTTTCTTT. Protein: CASSLFRATEAFF. The rearrangement links TRBV27 to TRBJ1-1, with TRBD1 as a possible D gene (5 bases). Germline lookup yields CDR1 MNHEY and CDR2 SMNVEV (reference sequence). V lost 1 base and J 5 bases, leaving 8 bases between the germline ends. CDR3 length equals 13 residues.